This TCR beta chain was captured in a study of T cell repertoires in cytomegalovirus infection (dated by TCRdb to between 2018 and 2020). The study in broad terms: Alongside well-studied HLA-B-restricted epitopes, the peptide stimulations were aimed at recently identified HLA-C-restricted CMV epitopes, whose presentation resists viral immunomodulation. Because public TCR beta signatures pointed to carriage of CMV infection together with the matching HLA type, the HLA type of each donor mattered for the analysis.

Results the study describes overall, beyond this receptor: In both this cohort and an independent cohort of under 450 donors, the cumulative frequency of public TCR beta family members distinguished carriers of CMV infection plus the relevant HLA type. The ex vivo response was dominated by HLA-C-restricted CMV-specific TCR beta clonotypes, and the single most frequent clonotype in two of eight donors was supplied by these HLA-C-restricted clonotypes.

The treatment or condition label here, explained by the study, means: in vitro stimulation with specific CMV peptide epitopes to enrich CMV-specific T cells. As for this clonotype: Its binding antigen is unknown. Nothing much larger sits one base from this clone, and base qualities are not available.

TCRdb shows the sequencer as Illumina HiSeq 1500. The public sequencing data were trimmed at Q25 with fastp and processed into clonotypes with MiXCR by TCRdb, which kept only in-frame beta chains. Merged by CDR3 protein, the rows form single entries marked with the most common genes and DNA. The sample contains about a million distinct CDR3 sequences, less than 35% of them found a single time. The ten largest clones represent over 13% of the sample. The TCR originated in a human donor in good health (CMV status not recorded). Some clones in this sample may be carry-over from other donors' samples. The material sequenced was cultured CD8+ T cells from PBMCs, taken from culture after CMV antigen stimulation.

In nucleotides, the sequence is TGCAGTGCTAGAGACGGAGCCTACGAGCAGTACTTC. Its amino acids are CSARDGAYEQYF. The receptor chain draws on TRBV20-1 and TRBJ2-7; the D gene assignment is ambiguous. The trim is 0 bases for V and 2 bases for J, with a gap of 5 bases between the germline ends. As encoded in the germline V gene (reference sequence), CDR1 is DFQATT while CDR2 is SNEGSKA. The CDR3 sequence holds 12 residues, the cysteine and phenylalanine included. Only the CDR3 part of the read is kept: 36 bases, read in frame from the first base.